The 21 T cell receptor beta chains listed next were all sequenced from one sample in a study of shared clonotypes between healthy human individuals. CD45RO-negative cells were positively selected for CCR7, leaving out terminally differentiated effector memory CD45RA+ cells. Data came from immunoSEQ multiplex PCR; TCRdb stores just in-frame clones and leaves some out. This sample has 2 million to 2.5 million clones, with less than 95% found just once. The sample was naive CD8+ T cells sorted from blood. These receptors all stem from a man aged 18 to 29 in good health.

V is TRBV27 and J is TRBJ1-5; D remains ambiguous. Per germline, CDR1 MNHEY and CDR2 SMNVEV (reference sequence). The CDR3 covers 16 residues. The V end was cut by 4 bases, the J end by 4 bases, with 17 bases between. The CDR3 nucleotides are TGTGCCAGCAGTTCCCTGGGTCCAAGGGAAAATCAGCCCCAGCATTTT. As protein: CASSSLGPRENQPQHF.

The genes are TRBV9 and TRBJ2-1; 10 nucleotides align to TRBD1. The CDR3 totals 16 residues. V trimming: 1 base; J trimming: 9 bases; junction bases outside the gene matches: 10. In germline, CDR1 is SGDLS, CDR2 YYNGEE. CDR3 sequence (DNA): TGTGCCAGCAGCGTAAACGTCGGGGACAGGGGCATTGAGCAGTTCTTC. This gives the protein CASSVNVGDRGIEQFF.

The chain joins TRBV7-9 to TRBJ1-4; 7 bases are shared with TRBD1. Trimming cost V 3 bases and J 3 bases; bases outside gene matches: 7. Per the germline V gene, CDR1 is SEHNR and CDR2 is FQNEAQ (reference sequence). CDR3 size: 16 residues. CDR3 residues: CASSFPRGSSNEKLFF. The CDR3 DNA is TGTGCCAGCAGCTTTCCCAGGGGGAGTTCTAATGAAAAACTGTTTTTT.

V gene TRBV28 combines with J gene TRBJ2-5, with D maybe TRBD1 (6 bases). The CDR3 contains 15 residues. The germline V and J ends were trimmed by 5 bases and 7 bases, with 20 bases remaining between them. Germline-derived CDR1 and CDR2 are MDHEN and SYDVKM. DNA for the CDR3: TGTGCCAGCAGTCTAAATCGGGACAACGAAGGGACCCAGTACTTC. Translating gives CASSLNRDNEGTQYF.

The chain links TRBV6-6 to TRBJ1-5; possible D gene TRBD1, 5 bases. Germline CDR1 and CDR2: MNHNY and SVGAGI (reference sequence). V was cut by 6 bases and J by 1 base, with 16 bases left in between. The CDR3 runs 16 residues. CDR3 in amino acids: CASSFANGASNQPQHF. Written as DNA, the CDR3 is TGTGCCAGCAGCTTTGCCAACGGGGCCAGCAATCAGCCCCAGCATTTT.

The chain uses TRBV27 and TRBJ2-7; 9 bases line up with TRBD1. Trimming cost V 4 bases and J 1 base; bases outside gene matches: 11. CDR1 and CDR2 from the germline V gene are MNHEY and SMNVEV (reference sequence). CDR3 length: 17 residues. The CDR3 here is CASSSLLGTGPSYEQYF. In DNA, the CDR3 is TGTGCCAGCAGTTCGCTTCTGGGGACAGGGCCTTCCTACGAGCAGTACTTC.

V gene TRBV5-1 combines with J gene TRBJ2-2; D gene ambiguous. Per germline, CDR1 SGHRS and CDR2 YFSETQ. Trimming removed 0 bases at V and 1 base at J, with 10 bases between. This CDR3 is 16 amino acids long. CDR3 protein: CASSLEGIWNTGELFF. CDR3 in DNA: TGCGCCAGCAGCTTGGAAGGGATTTGGAACACCGGGGAGCTGTTTTTT.

This clone was seen a handful of times. The chain combines TRBV4-1 with TRBJ2-1, with 8 bases aligning to TRBD2. Germline V gives CDR1 MGHRA, CDR2 YSYEKL. The CDR3 loop spans 16 amino acids. V trimming: 2 bases; J trimming: 6 bases; junction bases outside the gene matches: 9. CDR3 sequence reads: CASSQSLAGTVNEQFF. CDR3 DNA: TGCGCCAGCAGCCAATCCTTAGCGGGAACAGTCAATGAGCAGTTCTTC.

The gene calls are TRBV4-1 and TRBJ2-5; no definite D call. Germline V CDR1 and CDR2: MGHRA, YSYEKL. V lost 0 bases and J lost 5, with 16 bases in between. The CDR3 is 16 amino acids. CDR3: CASSQEGGPHAETQYF. The CDR3 DNA is TGCGCCAGCAGCCAAGAAGGCGGACCCCATGCGGAGACCCAGTACTTC.

In DNA, the CDR3 is TGTGCCAGCAGCTTGGGGGACAGGGCCTACACCGGGGAGCTGTTTTTT. Translated: CASSLGDRAYTGELFF. The chain joins TRBV5-4 to TRBJ2-2, with 9 positions matching TRBD1. Germline CDR1 reads SGHNT; CDR2 reads YYREEE (reference sequence). This CDR3 spans 16 amino acids. V lost 0 bases and J lost 3; bases outside the gene matches: 3.

In this sample, this clone turned up once. The rearrangement joins TRBV6-6 to TRBJ2-2, with 11 nucleotides matching TRBD1. Unmatched junction bases numbered 10, after V lost 6 bases and J lost 7 bases. This CDR3 comprises 16 residues. Germline CDR1 and CDR2: MNHNY and SVGAGI (reference sequence). The CDR3 DNA is TGTGCCAGCAGCGACCGGGACAGGGGGTATATCGGGGAGCTGTTTTTT. Its protein is CASSDRDRGYIGELFF.

The chain employs TRBV9 and TRBJ2-1, with D uncertain. This CDR3 is built from 17 residues. The V gene's germline CDR1 is SGDLS and CDR2 YYNGEE. Trimming stripped 0 bases from V and 7 bases from J, with 20 bases between. CDR3 protein: CASSVEASLLGDNEQFF. The CDR3 DNA is TGTGCCAGCAGCGTAGAGGCTAGTCTACTTGGGGATAATGAGCAGTTCTTC.

V and J are TRBV19 and TRBJ1-1, with 9 bases identical to TRBD1. The trim removed 7 bases at V and 7 bases at J, leaving 7 bases unmatched. The CDR3 covers 13 residues. Germline CDR1 is LNHDA and CDR2 is SQIVND (reference sequence). In nucleotides, the CDR3 is TGTGCCAGTATTCTCTGGGGACAGGGTGAAGCTTTCTTT. Encoded protein: CASILWGQGEAFF.

This chain links TRBV5-6 with TRBJ1-1; no firm D call. This CDR3 is built from 13 residues. Between the trimmed V and J ends, which lost 1 base and 2 bases, there was a span of 6 bases. Germline V gives CDR1 SGHDT, CDR2 YYEEEE. This CDR3 reads CASSLNVNTEAFF. For the CDR3, the DNA is TGTGCCAGCAGCTTGAACGTAAACACTGAAGCTTTCTTT.

The rearrangement joins TRBV28 to TRBJ2-3; D not resolved. Trimming shortened V by 1 base and J by 2 bases, and 7 bases separated the two germline ends. Germline loops: CDR1 MDHEN, CDR2 SYDVKM. The CDR3 extends over 14 amino acids. The CDR3 DNA reads TGTGCCAGCAGTTTATACGGAGACACAGATACGCAGTATTTT. Protein product: CASSLYGDTDTQYF.

The chain has TRBV5-4 and TRBJ2-4; TRBD2 is a possible D gene (7 bases). Trimming removed 2 bases at V and 8 bases at J, with 14 bases between. This CDR3 region has 14 residues. The germline CDR1 and CDR2 sequences are SGHNT and YYREEE (reference sequence). The CDR3 here is CASSFRGAEDIQYF. As DNA, the CDR3 is TGTGCCAGCAGCTTCCGGGGGGCGGAGGACATTCAGTACTTC.

The CDR3 DNA sequence: TGTGCCAGCAGCCAATGTAACGGTTTCATCACGGGGAACACTGAAGCTTTCTTT. Translated: CASSQCNGFITGNTEAFF. This rearrangement joins TRBV4-2 to TRBJ1-1, with D uncertain. The CDR3 has 18 amino acids. V shed 2 bases and J shed 1 base, with 20 bases lying between them. The germline CDR1 and CDR2 sequences are LGHNA and YNFKEQ.

This clone has just a few counts. The sample contains more than one DNA sequence encoding this CDR3. The chain employs TRBV27 and TRBJ1-2; unclear D gene. The CDR3 totals 13 residues. With 3 bases removed from V and 0 bases from J, the gap between germline ends came to 5 bases. Germline V gene sequence: CDR1 MNHEY, CDR2 SMNVEV (reference sequence). This CDR3 reads CASSFGTNYGYTF. In nucleotides, the CDR3 is TGTGCCAGCAGTTTCGGGACTAACTATGGCTACACCTTC.

This sequence joins TRBV5-1 and TRBJ2-7; D uncertain. There are 14 residues in the CDR3. V was clipped by 4 bases and J by 7 bases, with 18 bases between them. CDR1 and CDR2 from the germline V gene are SGHRS and YFSETQ. The CDR3 protein is CASSLTERTWEQYF. CDR3 bases: TGCGCCAGCAGCCTCACGGAGCGCACATGGGAGCAGTACTTC.

The chain recombines TRBV14 with TRBJ2-7, with D unclear. The CDR3 has 14 amino acids. Looked up from germline, CDR1 is SGHDN and CDR2 is FVKESK. V was clipped by 3 bases and J by 3 bases, with 12 bases between them. In DNA form, the CDR3 reads TGTGCCAGCAGCCAGTACGACATTTACTACGAGCAGTACTTC. Translation gives CASSQYDIYYEQYF.

CDR3 in amino acids: CASSLVGWGETQYF. DNA of the CDR3: TGTGCCAGCAGCTTAGTTGGTTGGGGAGAGACCCAGTACTTC. The chain combines TRBV7-9 with TRBJ2-5; D not certain. V was clipped by 1 base and J by 4 bases, with 10 bases between them. Looked up from germline, CDR1 is SEHNR and CDR2 is FQNEAQ (reference sequence). The CDR3 has 14 amino acids.